These 21 T cell receptor beta chains came from one sample sequenced in a study of blood T cells in healthy people across ages. Through a sample-barcoded 5' primer and a J-beta primer mix, a second PCR was run for roughly 7 to 12 cycles. TCRdb re-called the 5' RACE reads with MiXCR, one entry per CDR3 protein. This sample carries fewer than 900,000 distinct CDR3 sequences, around half of them seen once, and the ten largest clones take under 35%. Sequencing was done on a sample of blood. The receptors originated from an older woman in good health.

The J gene is TRBJ2-3, the V gene TRBV5-1; D uncertain. Trimming left V 6 bases short and J 2 bases short, with 10 bases between. Germline lookup yields CDR1 SGHRS and CDR2 YFSETQ. This CDR3 has 13 residues. This CDR3 is CASTNPTTDTQYF. DNA for the CDR3: TGCGCCAGCACTAACCCCACCACAGATACGCAGTATTTT.

V gene TRBV7-9 combines with J gene TRBJ1-6; D is uncertain. Germline CDR1 reads SEHNR; CDR2 reads FQNEAQ (reference sequence). The CDR3 is made up of 15 amino acids. Deletions cut 2 bases from V and 9 bases from J, with 14 bases between. The CDR3 region is CASSLTEGTRSPLHF. CDR3 nucleotide sequence: TGTGCCAGCAGCTTAACCGAAGGTACCCGTTCACCCCTCCACTTT. The variable domain in full, with the rest retrieved from reference TRBV7-9 and TRBJ1-6, is DTGVSQNPRHKITKRGQNVTFRCDPISEHNRLYWYRQTLGQGPEFLTYFQNEAQLEKSRLLSDRFSAERPKGSFSTLEIQRTEQGDSAMYLCASSLTEGTRSPLHFGNGTRLTVT.

The V gene is TRBV7-9, the J gene TRBJ1-6; 11 bases agree with TRBD1. CDR1 and CDR2 from the germline V gene are SEHNR and FQNEAQ (reference sequence). CDR3 length equals 15 residues. V lost 6 bases, J lost 12 bases, and 10 bases stayed unmatched. This chain's CDR3 is CASSPPGQGDVPLHF. The CDR3 DNA reads as TGTGCCAGCAGTCCTCCGGGACAGGGGGATGTACCCCTCCACTTT. The entire variable domain, with the rest obtained from reference TRBV7-9 and TRBJ1-6, is as follows: DTGVSQNPRHKITKRGQNVTFRCDPISEHNRLYWYRQTLGQGPEFLTYFQNEAQLEKSRLLSDRFSAERPKGSFSTLEIQRTEQGDSAMYLCASSPPGQGDVPLHFGNGTRLTVT.

This clonotype turned up a few times. The chain uses TRBV4-3 and TRBJ2-7, with D tentatively TRBD1 (8 bases). This CDR3 region has 16 residues. V was shortened by 1 base and J by 4 bases, with 17 bases between the two germline ends. In germline, CDR1 is LGHNA, CDR2 YSLEER. CDR3 in DNA: TGCGCCAGCAGCCAAGTTGACGGACAGGGAGGGTACGAGCAGTACTTC. Protein sequence: CASSQVDGQGGYEQYF.

V is TRBV4-3 and J is TRBJ2-2; D possibly corresponds to TRBD2 (6 bases). Germline CDR1 reads LGHNA; CDR2 reads YSLEER. The CDR3 spans 16 residues. The V and J ends lost 4 bases and 5 bases respectively, with 17 bases between them. The CDR3 DNA follows: TGCGCCAGCAGCCTACAGTCGGGGGTTTGGACCGGGGAGCTGTTTTTT. Translating it yields CASSLQSGVWTGELFF.

V is TRBV18 and J is TRBJ2-7; TRBD1 agrees at 10 bases. CDR1 and CDR2 (germline): KGHSH, LQKENI. J gave up 2 bases and V 8 bases, and 12 bases lay outside the gene matches. The CDR3 consists of 16 residues. This CDR3 is CASTPAGGTGAYEQYF. CDR3 coding DNA: TGTGCCAGCACTCCAGCCGGCGGGACAGGGGCCTACGAGCAGTACTTC. The variable domain in full, with the rest retrieved from reference TRBV18 and TRBJ2-7, is NAGVMQNPRHLVRRRGQEARLRCSPMKGHSHVYWYRQLPEEGLKFMVYLQKENIIDESGMPKERFSAEFPKEGPSILRIQQVVRGDSAAYFCASTPAGGTGAYEQYFGPGTRLTVT.

This clonotype has just one count. The chain carries TRBV6-1 and TRBJ2-1; 11 nucleotides align to TRBD2. CDR1 is MNHNS, CDR2 SASEGT, per germline. The V gene end was trimmed by 6 bases and the J gene end by 3 bases; junction bases not matched to a gene: 13. This CDR3 spans 18 amino acids. As DNA, the CDR3 is TGTGCCAGCAGGACCTCCTCTCTTAGCGGGAGGGGCTACAATGAGCAGTTCTTC. Amino acid sequence: CASRTSSLSGRGYNEQFF.

The chain couples TRBV27 to TRBJ2-6; D gene ambiguous. The CDR3 totals 15 residues. Trimming took off 3 bases at V and 0 bases at J, with 6 bases between the two ends. CDR1 and CDR2 from the germline V gene are MNHEY and SMNVEV (reference sequence). Here the CDR3 DNA reads TGTGCCAGCAGTTTCGGCCACTCTGGGGCCAACGTCCTGACTTTC. Encoded protein: CASSFGHSGANVLTF.

The V and J genes are TRBV18 and TRBJ2-3, with 11 nucleotides matching TRBD2. The length of the CDR3 is 17 residues. V lost 6 bases to trimming and J lost 4 bases; unmatched junction nucleotides: 12. Germline V lookup: CDR1 KGHSH, CDR2 LQKENI. The CDR3 protein is CASSSVSGRASADTQYF. CDR3 in DNA: TGTGCCAGCTCCTCCGTTAGCGGGAGGGCCAGTGCAGATACGCAGTATTTT.

This chain links TRBV6-2 or TRBV6-3 with TRBJ1-2; TRBD1 agrees at 11 bases. The CDR3 contains 13 residues. CDR1 MNHEY and CDR2 SVGEGT come from the germline V gene. V trimming: 7 bases; J trimming: 4 bases; junction bases outside the gene matches: 2. CDR3 DNA: TGTGCCAGCAAAGGGACAGGGGGCTATGGCTACACCTTC. Its protein is CASKGTGGYGYTF.

V is TRBV5-1 and J is TRBJ2-5, with 8 nucleotides matching TRBD1. The CDR3 has 14 amino acids. The V gene end was trimmed by 0 bases and the J gene end by 5 bases; junction bases not matched to a gene: 3. Germline CDR1 and CDR2: SGHRS and YFSETQ. DNA of the CDR3: TGCGCCAGCAGCTTGGGGACAGGGTTGGAGACCCAGTACTTC. Protein: CASSLGTGLETQYF.

Points on this clonotype: A single base separates this from a much larger clone, so it may be a read error. This rearrangement joins TRBV28 to TRBJ2-5; TRBD2 matches at 7 bases. Germline V gene sequence: CDR1 MDHEN, CDR2 SYDVKM. The V and J ends lost 1 base and 11 bases, in that order; junction bases with no gene match: 16. The CDR3 runs to 16 residues. The CDR3: CASSLYSGASNYGQYF. Here the CDR3 DNA reads TGTGCCAGCAGTTTATACAGCGGGGCCTCCAACTACGGGCAGTACTTC. Using reference TRBV28 and TRBJ2-5 for the parts outside the CDR3, the full variable domain is DVKVTQSSRYLVKRTGEKVFLECVQDMDHENMFWYRQDPGLGLRLIYFSYDVKMKEKGDIPEGYSVSREKKERFSLILESASTNQTSMYLCASSLYSGASNYGQYFGPGTRLLVL.

The chain is built from TRBV7-2 and TRBJ1-2; 9 nucleotides align to TRBD1. The CDR3 runs to 14 residues. Trimming removed 5 bases from V and 8 bases from J; junction bases left unmatched: 9. Germline-derived CDR1 and CDR2 are SGHTA and FQGNSA. CDR3 nucleotide sequence: TGTGCCAGCAGCGCAACAGGGGGCCGACGGGGCTACACCTTC. Protein: CASSATGGRRGYTF.

The gene calls are TRBV20-1 and TRBJ1-1; 7 bases line up with TRBD1. Germline V lookup: CDR1 DFQATT, CDR2 SNEGSKA (reference sequence). This CDR3 spans 15 amino acids. The trim removed 6 bases at V and 1 base at J, leaving 11 bases unmatched. CDR3 region: CSASRAGTANTEAFF. CDR3 sequence (DNA): TGCAGTGCCTCACGAGCCGGGACAGCGAACACTGAAGCTTTCTTT.

This clonotype was seen more than once but under ten times. The chain couples TRBV12-3 or TRBV12-4 to TRBJ2-2; TRBD2 matches 8 bases. V gave up 6 bases and J gave up 6 bases; unmatched junction bases: 6. The CDR3 sequence is 14 residues long. CDR3 protein: CASRESGRAGELFF. The DNA for the CDR3 is TGTGCCAGCAGGGAAAGCGGGAGAGCCGGGGAGCTGTTTTTT.

The chain uses TRBV28 and TRBJ2-5; TRBD1 aligns across 9 bases. J was trimmed by 6 bases and V by 7 bases; bases with no gene match: 15. CDR1 and CDR2 from the germline V gene are MDHEN and SYDVKM. The length of the CDR3 is 16 residues. As DNA, the CDR3 is TGTGCCAGCAACGAGCCAGACAGGGGGTTTGAAAAGACCCAGTACTTC. Protein: CASNEPDRGFEKTQYF.

The J gene is TRBJ2-6, the V gene TRBV6-9, with 10 bases identical to TRBD1. V shed 10 bases, J shed 1 base, and the junction held 4 bases outside the gene matches. CDR1 MNHGY and CDR2 SVAAGI come from the germline V gene. The CDR3 spans 15 residues. The CDR3 reads CATRGQGSGANVLTF. The CDR3 DNA reads TGTGCCACCAGGGGACAGGGGTCTGGGGCCAACGTCCTGACTTTC.

The V gene is TRBV5-1, the J gene TRBJ1-4; D is perhaps TRBD1 (6 bases). Trimming stripped 3 bases from V and 0 bases from J, with 12 bases between. The CDR3 totals 16 residues. Germline CDR1 reads SGHRS; CDR2 reads YFSETQ. In DNA form, the CDR3 reads TGCGCCAGCAGCTCTGGGACACCGGCAACTAATGAAAAACTGTTTTTT. This translates into CASSSGTPATNEKLFF.

The rearrangement uses TRBV20-1 and TRBJ2-7; 8 bases are shared with TRBD1. CDR1 and CDR2 from the germline V gene are DFQATT and SNEGSKA (reference sequence). This CDR3 contains 13 residues. J lost 0 bases, V lost 8 bases, and 6 bases had no gene match. DNA for the CDR3: TGCAGTACGACGACAGGGGACTCCTACGAGCAGTACTTC. It is translated as CSTTTGDSYEQYF.

The chain uses TRBV28 and TRBJ2-5, with D possibly matching TRBD2 (6 bases). CDR3 length equals 13 residues. The germline CDR1 and CDR2 sequences are MDHEN and SYDVKM. Trimming removed 4 bases from V and 5 bases from J, with 11 bases in between. CDR3 sequence: CASSWGVGETQYF. The CDR3, as DNA: TGTGCCAGCAGTTGGGGGGTTGGGGAGACCCAGTACTTC. Drawing the rest from reference TRBV28 and TRBJ2-5, the complete variable domain is DVKVTQSSRYLVKRTGEKVFLECVQDMDHENMFWYRQDPGLGLRLIYFSYDVKMKEKGDIPEGYSVSREKKERFSLILESASTNQTSMYLCASSWGVGETQYFGPGTRLLVL.

The J gene is TRBJ1-5, the V gene TRBV12-3 or TRBV12-4, with TRBD1 as a possible D gene (5 bases). The CDR3 is 15 amino acids. Trimming removed 3 bases at V and 5 bases at J, with 14 bases between. CDR3: CASSFGGRGDQPQHF. The DNA of the CDR3 is TGTGCCAGCAGTTTCGGTGGTCGGGGGGATCAGCCCCAGCATTTT.